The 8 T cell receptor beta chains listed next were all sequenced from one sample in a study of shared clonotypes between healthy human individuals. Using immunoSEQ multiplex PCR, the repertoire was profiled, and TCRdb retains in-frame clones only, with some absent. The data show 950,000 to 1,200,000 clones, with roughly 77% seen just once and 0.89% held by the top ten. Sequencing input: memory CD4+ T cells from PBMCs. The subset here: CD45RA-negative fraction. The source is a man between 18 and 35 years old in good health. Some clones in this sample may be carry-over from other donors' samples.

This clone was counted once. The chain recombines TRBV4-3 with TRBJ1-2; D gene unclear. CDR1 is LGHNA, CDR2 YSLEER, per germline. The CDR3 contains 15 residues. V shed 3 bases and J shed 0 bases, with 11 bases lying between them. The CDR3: CASSQEATSNYGYTF. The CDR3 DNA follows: TGCGCCAGCAGCCAGGAGGCCACCTCTAACTATGGCTACACCTTC.

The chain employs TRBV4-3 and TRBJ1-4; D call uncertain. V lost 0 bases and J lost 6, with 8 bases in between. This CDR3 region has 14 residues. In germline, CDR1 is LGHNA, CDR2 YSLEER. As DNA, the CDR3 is TGCGCCAGCAGCCAAGATGGAAGAGATGAAAAACTGTTTTTT. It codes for CASSQDGRDEKLFF.

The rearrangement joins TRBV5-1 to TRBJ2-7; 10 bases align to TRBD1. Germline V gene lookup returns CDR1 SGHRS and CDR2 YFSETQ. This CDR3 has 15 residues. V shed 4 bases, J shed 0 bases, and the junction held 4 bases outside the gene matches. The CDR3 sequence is CASSVGQGPSYEQYF. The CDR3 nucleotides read TGCGCCAGCAGCGTGGGACAGGGGCCCTCCTACGAGCAGTACTTC.

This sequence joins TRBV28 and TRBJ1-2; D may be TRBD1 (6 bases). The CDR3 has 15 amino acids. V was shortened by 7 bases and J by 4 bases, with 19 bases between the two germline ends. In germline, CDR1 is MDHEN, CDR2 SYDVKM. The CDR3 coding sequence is TGTGCCAGCAATAAACAGGGCGCTTATAGCTATGGCTACACCTTC. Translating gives CASNKQGAYSYGYTF.

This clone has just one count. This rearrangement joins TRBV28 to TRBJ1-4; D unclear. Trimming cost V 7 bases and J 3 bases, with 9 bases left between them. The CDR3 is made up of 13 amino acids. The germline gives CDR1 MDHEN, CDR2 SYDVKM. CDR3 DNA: TGTGCCAGCATTAGCGGTCCTAATGAAAAACTGTTTTTT. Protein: CASISGPNEKLFF.

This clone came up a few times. CDR3 in DNA: TGTGCCAGCAGCTTCGACCGGGGGTACTCCTACGAGCAGTACTTC. This translates into CASSFDRGYSYEQYF. The chain has TRBV7-2 and TRBJ2-7; D possibly corresponds to TRBD2 (6 bases). The CDR3 is 15 amino acids. CDR1 SGHTA and CDR2 FQGNSA come from the germline V gene. Trimming took off 3 bases at V and 0 bases at J, with 12 bases between the two ends. Looking up the rest from reference TRBV7-2 and TRBJ2-7 gives the full variable domain: GAGVSQSPSNKVTEKGKDVELRCDPISGHTALYWYRQSLGQGLEFLIYFQGNSAPDKSGLPSDRFSAERTGGSVSTLTIQRTQQEDSAVYLCASSFDRGYSYEQYFGPGTRLTVT.

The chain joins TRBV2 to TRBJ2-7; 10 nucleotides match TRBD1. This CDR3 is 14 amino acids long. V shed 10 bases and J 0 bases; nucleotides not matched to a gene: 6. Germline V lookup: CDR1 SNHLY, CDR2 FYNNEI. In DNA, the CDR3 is TGTGCCACCACAGGACAGGGGGTCTCCTACGAGCAGTACTTC. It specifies CATTGQGVSYEQYF.

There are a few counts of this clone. CDR3 sequence reads: CASSIRTGGEAFF. CDR3 bases: TGCGCCAGCAGCATACGGACAGGGGGCGAAGCTTTCTTT. The V call is TRBV5-1, the J call TRBJ1-1; 11 positions match TRBD1. The CDR3 covers 13 residues. The V gene end was trimmed by 4 bases and the J gene end by 8 bases; junction bases not matched to a gene: 4. Germline values: CDR1 SGHRS, CDR2 YFSETQ.